A single sample gave rise to the 8 T cell receptor beta chains below, sequenced in a study of neurological immune-mediated disorders (dated by TCRdb to between 2018 and 2021). The library was obtained by 5' RACE. Sequencing was performed on an Illumina HiSeq 2500. Starting from the raw public reads, TCRdb applied fastp trimming at Q25, assembled clones with MiXCR and retained in-frame beta chains. When rows share a CDR3 protein, they turn into one entry using the most common DNA and genes. Recorded for this sample are 78,000 or so distinct CDR3 sequences; less than 5.5% of them occurred a single time. The top ten constitute around 2.2% of the sample. Sequences were obtained from PBMCs. Source of these receptors: a woman aged 25 to 39 with multiple sclerosis.

This clonotype has at least ten counts. This chain connects TRBV21-1 to TRBJ1-4; TRBD1, the D gene given by the table, was not confirmed from the DNA. TRBV21-1 is labeled a pseudogene. The CDR3 is made up of 14 amino acids. The CDR3 DNA sequence: TGTGCCAGGGGGGCAGGACGGTTTCGGGAAAAACTGTTTTTT. It translates to CARGAGRFREKLFF.

This clonotype appeared a few times. This chain uses TRBV19 with TRBJ1-5; D might be TRBD1 (6 bases). CDR3 length: 14 amino acids. Trimming took off 3 bases at V and 11 bases at J, with 17 bases between the two ends. From germline, CDR1 is LNHDA and CDR2 SQIVND (reference sequence). CDR3 protein: CASSIAADRLAQHF. The DNA of the CDR3 is TGTGCCAGTAGTATTGCGGCTGACAGGTTAGCCCAGCATTTT.

This chain uses TRBV14 with TRBJ1-6, with a possible D match to TRBD1 (5 bases). V was cut by 4 bases and J by 10 bases, with 20 bases left in between. Looked up from germline, CDR1 is SGHDN and CDR2 is FVKESK. This CDR3 has 16 residues. Written as DNA, the CDR3 is TGTGCCAGCAGCCTGACCTTGACAGTAGGACGGTCACCCCTCCACTTT. Translated, it gives CASSLTLTVGRSPLHF.

The table lists this clonotype with many counts. The J gene is TRBJ2-7, the V gene TRBV5-1; TRBD1 agrees at 8 bases. CDR1 SGHRS and CDR2 YFSETQ come from the germline V gene. Losses at the gene ends were 3 bases for V and 4 bases for J; bases not matched to a gene: 12. The CDR3 is 16 amino acids. CDR3 amino acids: CASSSHQRDRSYEQYF. The CDR3 DNA reads TGCGCCAGCAGCTCACACCAACGGGACAGGTCATACGAGCAGTACTTC.

This clonotype occurred many times. V usage is TRBV27 and J usage is TRBJ1-5, with D perhaps matching TRBD1 (6 bases). Trimming took off 3 bases at V and 3 bases at J, with 9 bases between the two ends. Germline assignment: CDR1 MNHEY and CDR2 SMNVEV (reference sequence). The CDR3 length is 14 residues. The CDR3 DNA follows: TGTGCCAGCAGTTTGAGGGGGATCAATCAGCCCCAGCATTTT. Translating it yields CASSLRGINQPQHF.

This clonotype was recorded many times. This chain joins TRBV12-3 or TRBV12-4 and TRBJ2-7, with 7 bases fitting TRBD1. The CDR3 consists of 13 residues. V lost 5 bases to trimming and J lost 2 bases; unmatched junction nucleotides: 3. The CDR3 nucleotides read TGTGCCAGCAGTCAGCAGGGGGCCTACGAGCAGTACTTC. Protein sequence: CASSQQGAYEQYF.

There are a few counts of this clonotype. The chain carries TRBV7-9 and TRBJ2-1; no firm D call. The ends were cut back, 8 bases at V and 4 bases at J, with 15 bases in the middle. The V gene's germline CDR1 is SEHNR and CDR2 FQNEAQ (reference sequence). The CDR3 has 14 amino acids. In nucleotides, the CDR3 is TGTGCCAGCGCTTTGGTTAGGCGGTACAATGAGCAGTTCTTC. As protein: CASALVRRYNEQFF.

This clonotype was seen many times. The rearrangement links TRBV5-6 to TRBJ1-5; D unclear. Germline CDR1 is SGHDT and CDR2 is YYEEEE. Trimming took 0 bases from V and 3 from J, leaving 10 bases between them. The CDR3 is made up of 15 amino acids. The CDR3 coding sequence is TGTGCCAGCAGCTTGGGAGAGGGCGTCAATCAGCCCCAGCATTTT. It is translated as CASSLGEGVNQPQHF.